The 18 T cell receptor beta chains reported below all come from one sample, sequenced in a study of cytomegalovirus exposure and HLA in healthy donors. The PCR used 60 Vbeta and 13 Jbeta primers. Here immunoSEQ multiplex PCR was the method, and the copy in TCRdb shows in-frame clones only, minus some. The sample shows around 54,000 clones, 80% of them seen only once. The sample taken for sequencing was PBMCs. The receptors derive from a man younger than 45 in good health and CMV-seropositive.

This clone was seen only once. In DNA form, the CDR3 reads TGTGCCAGCAGCCCAACCAGGGATGTAGATGAAGCTTTCTTT. Amino acid sequence: CASSPTRDVDEAFF. The chain has TRBV7-3 and TRBJ1-1; possibly TRBD1 for D (5 bases). Per germline, CDR1 SGHTA and CDR2 FQGTGA. The CDR3 totals 14 residues. Trimming stripped 5 bases from V and 7 bases from J, with 17 bases between.

The J gene is TRBJ2-3, the V gene TRBV28, with TRBD1 matching 8 bases. CDR3 length: 15 residues. V dropped 3 bases and J dropped 3; count of bases not matched to a gene: 5. Germline lookup yields CDR1 MDHEN and CDR2 SYDVKM. CDR3 nucleotide sequence: TGTGCCAGCAGTTTTTCCGGACAGGGAACAGATACGCAGTATTTT. This translates into CASSFSGQGTDTQYF.

The chain employs TRBV6-1 and TRBJ2-1; 9 positions agree with TRBD2. In germline, CDR1 is MNHNS, CDR2 SASEGT. V lost 2 bases and J lost 9; bases outside the gene matches: 11. This CDR3 has 16 residues. CDR3 region: CASSERWRGGPGEQFF. CDR3 nucleotides: TGTGCCAGCAGTGAACGGTGGCGGGGGGGGCCGGGTGAGCAGTTCTTC.

As DNA, the CDR3 is TGTGCCAGCAGCCCCGTAGGGGCCTACGAGCAGTACTTC. Translated: CASSPVGAYEQYF. This chain uses TRBV2 with TRBJ2-7, with D possibly TRBD1 on 5 matching bases. The V end lost 6 bases, the J end lost 2 bases, and 11 bases lay between the germline ends. CDR3 length: 13 amino acids. Germline V gives CDR1 SNHLY, CDR2 FYNNEI. The full variable domain, in which reference TRBV2 and TRBJ2-7 provide the parts outside the CDR3, is EPEVTQTPSHQVTQMGQEVILRCVPISNHLYFYWYRQILGQKVEFLVSFYNNEISEKSEIFDDQFSVERPDGSNFTLKIRSTKLEDSAMYFCASSPVGAYEQYFGPGTRLTVT.

The rearrangement joins TRBV6-5 to TRBJ1-5; no clear D. The CDR3 totals 15 residues. Germline lookup yields CDR1 MNHEY and CDR2 SVGAGI. Trimming took 4 bases from V and 3 from J, leaving 13 bases between them. CDR3 loop: CASSSRPDFNQPQHF. DNA of the CDR3: TGTGCCAGCAGTTCCCGACCTGACTTCAATCAGCCCCAGCATTTT.

This clone appeared a single time. V and J are TRBV28 and TRBJ2-5, with D unclear. Trimming took off 7 bases at V and 7 bases at J, with 16 bases between the two ends. The CDR3 contains 13 residues. The V gene's germline CDR1 is MDHEN and CDR2 SYDVKM. CDR3 protein: CASMVGNSGTQYF. The CDR3 DNA is TGTGCCAGCATGGTCGGTAACTCTGGGACCCAGTACTTC.

CDR3 DNA sequence: TGTGCCAGCAGGTCCGGGACAGGGTTTCAGTCTAATGAAAAACTGTTTTTT. As protein: CASRSGTGFQSNEKLFF. V usage is TRBV5-6 and J usage is TRBJ1-4, with TRBD1 matching over 9 bases. There are 17 residues in the CDR3. The germline V gene encodes CDR1 SGHDT and CDR2 YYEEEE. V lost 5 bases to trimming and J lost 3 bases; unmatched junction nucleotides: 11.

The V gene is TRBV6-5, the J gene TRBJ1-1; unclear D gene. Trimming removed 6 bases at V and 0 bases at J, with 14 bases between. Germline values: CDR1 MNHEY, CDR2 SVGAGI. This CDR3 is built from 15 residues. CDR3 residues: CASSPLGVLNTEAFF. The CDR3 DNA follows: TGTGCCAGCAGCCCCCTAGGAGTCCTGAACACTGAAGCTTTCTTT.

This clone has only one observation. The V and J genes are TRBV28 and TRBJ1-2; 10 nucleotides agree with TRBD1. J gave up 3 bases and V 5 bases, and 6 bases lay outside the gene matches. The CDR3 spans 15 residues. In germline, CDR1 is MDHEN, CDR2 SYDVKM. The DNA of the CDR3 is TGTGCCAGCAGTACGCGACAGGGGGCTGACTATGGCTACACCTTC. Encoded protein: CASSTRQGADYGYTF.

This clone was seen once. J is TRBJ1-2 and V is TRBV9; TRBD1 agrees at 10 bases. V gave up 4 bases and J gave up 4 bases; unmatched junction bases: 10. Germline CDR1 reads SGDLS; CDR2 reads YYNGEE. CDR3 size: 16 residues. CDR3 DNA sequence: TGTGCCAGCAGCCAGTTAAGACAGGGGGCGGCCTATGGCTACACCTTC. This codes for CASSQLRQGAAYGYTF.

The rearrangement links TRBV28 to TRBJ2-5, with 9 bases fitting TRBD1. Germline trimming cut 3 bases from V and 5 bases from J; bases unmatched to any gene: 7. In germline, CDR1 is MDHEN, CDR2 SYDVKM. This CDR3 contains 15 residues. The CDR3 loop is CASSFSRTGAETQYF. The CDR3 DNA follows: TGTGCCAGCAGTTTTTCAAGGACAGGGGCGGAGACCCAGTACTTC.

The rearrangement links TRBV6-5 to TRBJ1-2; no clear D. Deletions cut 0 bases from V and 1 base from J, with 9 bases between. The CDR3 spans 15 residues. Germline CDR1 MNHEY, CDR2 SVGAGI. The CDR3 loop is CASSYSRHFNYGYTF. The DNA of the CDR3 is TGTGCCAGCAGTTACTCGAGACACTTTAACTATGGCTACACCTTC.

The rearrangement uses TRBV7-8 and TRBJ2-7, with D perhaps matching TRBD1 (5 bases). The CDR3 runs to 12 residues. The germline CDR1 and CDR2 sequences are SGHVS and FQNEAQ. Trimming left V 0 bases short and J 6 bases short, with 6 bases between. Here the CDR3 reads CASSLAQGEQYF. The CDR3 DNA is TGTGCCAGCAGCTTAGCCCAGGGCGAGCAGTACTTC.

J is TRBJ2-5 and V is TRBV6-5; 9 bases map to TRBD1. Germline V gene lookup returns CDR1 MNHEY and CDR2 SVGAGI. V lost 5 bases and J lost 4; bases outside the gene matches: 2. The length of the CDR3 is 13 residues. This chain's CDR3 is CASSPQGAETQYF. In DNA, the CDR3 is TGTGCCAGCAGTCCACAGGGGGCAGAGACCCAGTACTTC.

This clone appeared a few times. V and J are TRBV9 and TRBJ2-5; 12 positions match TRBD2. The germline V gene has CDR1 SGDLS and CDR2 YYNGEE. The ends lost 0 bases at V and 5 bases at J; junction bases unmatched: 5. CDR3 size: 16 residues. CDR3 sequence: CASSVEPSGGAETQYF. CDR3 coding DNA: TGTGCCAGCAGCGTAGAGCCTAGCGGGGGGGCGGAGACCCAGTACTTC. Full variable domain (missing parts from reference TRBV9 and TRBJ2-5): DSGVTQTPKHLITATGQRVTLRCSPRSGDLSVYWYQQSLDQGLQFLIQYYNGEERAKGNILERFSAQQFPDLHSELNLSSLELGDSALYFCASSVEPSGGAETQYFGPGTRLLVL.

J is TRBJ1-2 and V is TRBV5-1, with 8 positions matching TRBD1. The V gene's germline CDR1 is SGHRS and CDR2 YFSETQ. This CDR3 has 15 amino acids. V lost 0 bases and J lost 3; bases outside the gene matches: 4. The CDR3 reads CASSLVQGADYGYTF. CDR3 DNA sequence: TGCGCCAGCAGCTTGGTGCAGGGGGCAGACTATGGCTACACCTTC.

The chain carries TRBV7-9 and TRBJ2-5; D unclear. CDR1 is SEHNR, CDR2 FQNEAQ, per germline (reference sequence). V was trimmed by 4 bases and J by 5 bases, leaving 14 bases between them. The length of the CDR3 is 14 residues. In DNA, the CDR3 is TGTGCCAGCAGCTATCTAGGCTCGCAGGAGACCCAGTACTTC. This translates into CASSYLGSQETQYF.

In this sample, this clone turned up a few times. The rearrangement links TRBV7-9 to TRBJ2-3, with 7 bases identical to TRBD2. Germline V lookup: CDR1 SEHNR, CDR2 FQNEAQ (reference sequence). This CDR3 region has 14 residues. The V gene end was trimmed by 5 bases and the J gene end by 4 bases; junction bases not matched to a gene: 6. This CDR3 reads CASSQSGAADTQYF. CDR3 coding DNA: TGTGCCAGCAGCCAAAGCGGGGCAGCAGATACGCAGTATTTT.